These 26 T cell receptor beta chains originate from one sample sequenced in a study of CD4 T cells in relation to SARS-CoV-2 and coronaviruses. Some clones are missing from TCRdb's copy, which holds only in-frame ones; the method was immunoSEQ multiplex PCR. Found here are some 27,000 clones, about 70% of them singletons; the top ten hold 20% to 25%. CD4+ T cells from unexposed donors were obtained before the COVID-19 pandemic (2011-2018). The cells were cultured for roughly 11 days before CD4+ T cells were isolated. No cognate antigen is known for these TCRs. The sample was CD4+ T cells from PBMCs, cultured in vitro. Source of these receptors: a human donor in good health.

J is TRBJ1-1 and V is TRBV12-3 or TRBV12-4; D possibly corresponds to TRBD1 (5 bases). The CDR3 is 13 residues long. Trimming pared 5 bases from V and 10 bases from J, leaving 17 bases between. CDR3 nucleotides: TGTGCCAGCAGTCACTCCGGGACTAGAGGAGCTTTCTTT. Translating it yields CASSHSGTRGAFF.

The chain recombines TRBV3-1 (or the pseudogene TRBV3-2) with TRBJ2-7; D call uncertain. The CDR3 consists of 13 residues. Germline assignment: CDR1 LGHDT and CDR2 YNNKEL (reference sequence). V shed 1 base and J shed 4 bases, with 8 bases lying between them. The CDR3, as DNA: TGTGCCAGCAGCCAAGGCGGCGAGTACGAGCAGTACTTC. Protein product: CASSQGGEYEQYF.

The chain has TRBV9 and TRBJ2-2, with D possibly called TRBD1 or TRBD2 (5 bases each). Germline assignment: CDR1 SGDLS and CDR2 YYNGEE. The CDR3 sequence is 14 residues long. V was pared by 4 bases and J by 7 bases, with 14 bases between. The chain's CDR3 is CASSMRGSGGELFF. In nucleotides, the CDR3 is TGTGCCAGCAGCATGAGGGGATCGGGCGGGGAGCTGTTTTTT.

This clone was found a few times. The chain employs TRBV19 and TRBJ2-6; 9 nucleotides line up with TRBD1. The ends lost 5 bases at V and 0 bases at J; junction bases unmatched: 2. Germline CDR1 and CDR2: LNHDA and SQIVND (reference sequence). CDR3 size: 16 residues. The CDR3 coding sequence is TGTGCCAGTAGTGGGACAGGGTACTCTGGGGCCAACGTCCTGACTTTC. Its protein product is CASSGTGYSGANVLTF.

The genes are TRBV7-8 and TRBJ2-2; D is unclear. V lost 1 base, J lost 2 bases, and 8 bases lay in between. CDR1 and CDR2 from the germline V gene are SGHVS and FQNEAQ. The CDR3 is made up of 15 amino acids. CDR3 region: CASSLGQINTGELFF. CDR3 in DNA: TGTGCCAGCAGCTTAGGGCAGATAAACACCGGGGAGCTGTTTTTT.

This clone was seen a few times. The chain has TRBV6-2 or TRBV6-3 and TRBJ2-7; D may be TRBD1 (6 bases). Trimming cost V 2 bases and J 1 base, with 12 bases left between them. CDR3 length: 15 amino acids. Germline V gene data show CDR1 as MNHEY and CDR2 as SVGEGT. The CDR3 spells CASSYGGVVSYEQYF. The CDR3 DNA reads TGTGCCAGCAGTTACGGGGGCGTAGTTTCCTACGAGCAGTACTTC.

This clone came up a few times. The chain employs TRBV5-6 and TRBJ1-6; 7 positions match TRBD1. The CDR3 covers 15 residues. The V gene's germline CDR1 is SGHDT and CDR2 YYEEEE. V shed 4 bases, J shed 6 bases, and the junction held 7 bases outside the gene matches. DNA for the CDR3: TGTGCCAGCAGCCAAACGACAGGGCTTAATTCACCCCTCCACTTT. Protein product: CASSQTTGLNSPLHF.

The chain links TRBV5-1 to TRBJ2-1; D is uncertain. The CDR3 runs 13 residues. Germline V gives CDR1 SGHRS, CDR2 YFSETQ. V gave up 2 bases and J gave up 5 bases, with 8 bases separating them. As DNA, the CDR3 is TGCGCCAGCAGCTTAAGCCTTAACAATGAGCAGTTCTTC. It is translated as CASSLSLNNEQFF.

In its sample, this clone was seen a few times. The V and J genes are TRBV7-2 and TRBJ2-7, with unresolved D. The CDR3 sequence is 11 residues long. Trimming took off 4 bases at V and 3 bases at J, with 4 bases between the two ends. The germline V gene encodes CDR1 SGHTA and CDR2 FQGNSA. For the CDR3, the DNA is TGTGCCAGCAGCTACCTCTACGAGCAGTACTTC. Translating gives CASSYLYEQYF.

J is TRBJ2-7 and V is TRBV19; 13 nucleotides align to TRBD2. Trimming at V came to 5 bases and at J to 2 bases, leaving 9 bases not matched to a gene. Germline V lookup: CDR1 LNHDA, CDR2 SQIVND (reference sequence). The CDR3 length is 17 residues. The DNA of the CDR3 is TGTGCCAGTAGTCTCGCCGGACTAGCGGGAGCGCCCTACGAGCAGTACTTC. Translation gives CASSLAGLAGAPYEQYF. The entire variable domain, with the rest obtained from reference TRBV19 and TRBJ2-7, is as follows: DGGITQSPKYLFRKEGQNVTLSCEQNLNHDAMYWYRQDPGQGLRLIYYSQIVNDFQKGDIAEGYSVSREKKESFPLTVTSAQKNPTAFYLCASSLAGLAGAPYEQYFGPGTRLTVT.

The V call is TRBV9, the J call TRBJ2-2; possibly TRBD1 for D (6 bases). Germline V gives CDR1 SGDLS, CDR2 YYNGEE. The V end lost 0 bases, the J end lost 5 bases, and 11 bases lay between the germline ends. CDR3 size: 15 residues. CDR3: CASSVGGRWTGELFF. The CDR3, as DNA: TGTGCCAGCAGCGTAGGGGGGCGGTGGACCGGGGAGCTGTTTTTT.

The rearrangement joins TRBV20-1 to TRBJ2-5; D not certain. The CDR3 is 10 residues long. Germline V gene sequence: CDR1 DFQATT, CDR2 SNEGSKA (reference sequence). V was cut by 4 bases and J by 4 bases, with 4 bases left in between. CDR3 DNA sequence: TGCAGTGCTACTCCAGAGACCCAGTACTTC. Protein sequence: CSATPETQYF.

The table lists this clone with a few counts. This chain links TRBV12-3 or TRBV12-4 with TRBJ2-7, with D uncertain. The CDR3 has 13 residues. V was pared by 5 bases and J by 3 bases, with 11 bases between. For the CDR3, the DNA is TGTGCCAGCAGTCTCACCAGGTACTACGAGCAGTACTTC. Its translation is CASSLTRYYEQYF.

The chain employs TRBV7-2 and TRBJ2-5, with D tentatively TRBD1 or TRBD2 (6 bases each). This CDR3 has 14 amino acids. CDR1 SGHTA and CDR2 FQGNSA come from the germline V gene. V lost 5 bases to trimming and J lost 7 bases, with 17 bases between them. CDR3 sequence reads: CASSKGGSDGTQYF. The CDR3 region has the DNA TGTGCCAGCAGCAAAGGGGGGAGTGACGGGACCCAGTACTTC. The variable domain in full, with the rest retrieved from reference TRBV7-2 and TRBJ2-5, is GAGVSQSPSNKVTEKGKDVELRCDPISGHTALYWYRQSLGQGLEFLIYFQGNSAPDKSGLPSDRFSAERTGGSVSTLTIQRTQQEDSAVYLCASSKGGSDGTQYFGPGTRLLVL.

The V and J genes are TRBV29-1 and TRBJ1-1; D remains unclear. Trimming removed 5 bases at V and 4 bases at J, with 14 bases between. There are 13 residues in the CDR3. Germline CDR1 SQVTM, CDR2 ANQGSEA. CDR3 coding DNA: TGCAGCGTTAGTGCAAGCGCGGCCACTGAAGCTTTCTTT. Translating gives CSVSASAATEAFF.

This clone was detected only once. This sequence joins TRBV18 and TRBJ1-3; D unclear. The CDR3 contains 15 residues. CDR1 and CDR2 (germline): KGHSH, LQKENI. Trimming pared 0 bases from V and 0 bases from J, leaving 6 bases between. The CDR3 is CASSPPPVSGNTIYF. Written as DNA, the CDR3 is TGTGCCAGCTCACCACCGCCAGTCTCTGGAAACACCATATATTTT.

The genes are TRBV14 and TRBJ1-4; TRBD1 is a possible D gene (5 bases). The CDR3 is 15 amino acids. V gave up 2 bases and J gave up 7 bases, with 14 bases separating them. CDR1 is SGHDN and CDR2 is FVKESK in the germline V gene. CDR3 sequence (DNA): TGTGCCAGCAGCCAAAAACCCGGGGCCGGTGAAAAACTGTTTTTT. It specifies CASSQKPGAGEKLFF.

This chain links TRBV24-1 with TRBJ2-1; no clear D gene. V lost 4 bases and J 4 bases, leaving 10 bases between the germline ends. The CDR3 sequence is 14 residues long. Germline V CDR1 and CDR2: KGHDR, SFDVKD. The CDR3 sequence: CATSDFPGYNEQFF. CDR3 nucleotide sequence: TGTGCCACCAGTGACTTCCCTGGTTACAATGAGCAGTTCTTC.

V is TRBV7-9 and J is TRBJ1-4; D is unresolved. V was clipped by 5 bases and J by 4 bases, with 2 bases between them. CDR1 is SEHNR and CDR2 is FQNEAQ in the germline V gene (reference sequence). The CDR3 is made up of 11 amino acids. CDR3 DNA sequence: TGTGCCAGCAGCCGTAATGAAAAACTGTTTTTT. As protein: CASSRNEKLFF.

The chain joins TRBV6-5 to TRBJ1-2, with 7 bases aligning to TRBD1. The V gene end was trimmed by 0 bases and the J gene end by 7 bases; junction bases not matched to a gene: 8. Germline assignment: CDR1 MNHEY and CDR2 SVGAGI. The CDR3 has 15 amino acids. The CDR3 coding sequence is TGTGCCAGCAGTTACTCAGGGGGCATACTTGGTGGCTACACCTTC. It encodes CASSYSGGILGGYTF.

V is TRBV24-1 and J is TRBJ2-5; D remains unclear. Germline-derived CDR1 and CDR2 are KGHDR and SFDVKD. V was pared by 2 bases and J by 5 bases, with 8 bases between. The CDR3 loop spans 13 amino acids. In DNA, the CDR3 is TGTGCCACCAGTGATTCTTCCCGGGAGACCCAGTACTTC. It yields the protein CATSDSSRETQYF.

The chain recombines TRBV5-4 with TRBJ2-5, with TRBD2 matching 12 bases. Looked up from germline, CDR1 is SGHNT and CDR2 is YYREEE (reference sequence). J gave up 5 bases and V 0 bases, and 5 bases lay outside the gene matches. This CDR3 is built from 16 residues. CDR3 DNA: TGTGCCAGCAGCTTGGTCCTAGCGGGAGGGTTCGAGACCCAGTACTTC. This sequence encodes CASSLVLAGGFETQYF.

The V and J genes are TRBV11-3 and TRBJ2-1; D is ambiguous. Germline V gives CDR1 SGHNT, CDR2 YENEEA. This CDR3 region has 16 residues. V was trimmed by 6 bases and J by 7 bases, leaving 22 bases between them. For the CDR3, the DNA is TGTGCCAGCAGTTCACTCGCCGAAGGCCCCTTAAATGAGCAGTTCTTC. Protein: CASSSLAEGPLNEQFF.

The chain links TRBV19 to TRBJ2-3; 9 bases align to TRBD1. In germline, CDR1 is LNHDA, CDR2 SQIVND (reference sequence). The CDR3 spans 14 residues. V trimming: 6 bases; J trimming: 6 bases; junction bases outside the gene matches: 7. CDR3 residues: CASRPTGGADTQYF. The DNA for the CDR3 is TGTGCCAGTAGACCTACAGGGGGCGCCGATACGCAGTATTTT.

This sequence joins TRBV7-3 and TRBJ2-2, with 8 bases aligning to TRBD2. The CDR3 runs to 17 residues. After removal of 5 bases from V and 4 bases from J, the junction contained 12 bases not matched to a gene. Germline V lookup: CDR1 SGHTA, CDR2 FQGTGA. The DNA of the CDR3 is TGTGCCAGCAGCCCCAGCCTCAGCGGGAGCCTCACCGGGGAGCTGTTTTTT. The encoded protein is CASSPSLSGSLTGELFF.

The table lists this clone with a few counts. This rearrangement joins TRBV12-2 to TRBJ2-7; TRBD2 was called by the table and not checked on the DNA. TRBV12-2 is described as a pseudogene. The CDR3 contains 15 residues. The DNA for the CDR3 is TGTGCAAGGCGCCCCGGGACTAGCGGGAGGTACGAGCAGTACTTC. It is translated as CARRPGTSGRYEQYF.